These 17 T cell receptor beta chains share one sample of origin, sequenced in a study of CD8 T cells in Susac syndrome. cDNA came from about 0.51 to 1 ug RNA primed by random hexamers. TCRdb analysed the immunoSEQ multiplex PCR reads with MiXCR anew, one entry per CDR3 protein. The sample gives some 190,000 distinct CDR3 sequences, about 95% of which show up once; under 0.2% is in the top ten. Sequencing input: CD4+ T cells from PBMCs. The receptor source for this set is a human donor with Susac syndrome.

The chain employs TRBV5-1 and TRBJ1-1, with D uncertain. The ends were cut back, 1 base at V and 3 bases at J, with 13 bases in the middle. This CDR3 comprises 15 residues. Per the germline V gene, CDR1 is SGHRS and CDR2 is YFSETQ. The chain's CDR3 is CASSLNGPGDTEAFF. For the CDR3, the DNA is TGCGCCAGCAGCTTGAATGGCCCGGGAGACACTGAAGCTTTCTTT. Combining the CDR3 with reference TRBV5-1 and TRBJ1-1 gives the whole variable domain KAGVTQTPRYLIKTRGQQVTLSCSPISGHRSVSWYQQTPGQGLQFLFEYFSETQRNKGNFPGRFSGRQFSNSRSEMNVSTLELGDSALYLCASSLNGPGDTEAFFGQGTRLTVV.

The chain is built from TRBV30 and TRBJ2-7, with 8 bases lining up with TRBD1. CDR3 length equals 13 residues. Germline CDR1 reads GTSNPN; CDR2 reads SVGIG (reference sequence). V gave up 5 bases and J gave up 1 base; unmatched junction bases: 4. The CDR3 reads CAWGQGQSYEQYF. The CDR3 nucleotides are TGTGCCTGGGGACAGGGCCAATCCTACGAGCAGTACTTC.

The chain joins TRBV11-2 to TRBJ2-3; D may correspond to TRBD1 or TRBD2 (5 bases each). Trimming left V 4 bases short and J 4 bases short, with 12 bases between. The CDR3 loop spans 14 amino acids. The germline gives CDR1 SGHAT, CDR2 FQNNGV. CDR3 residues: CASSSGTGADTQYF. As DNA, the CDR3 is TGTGCCAGCAGCTCCGGGACGGGCGCAGATACGCAGTATTTT.

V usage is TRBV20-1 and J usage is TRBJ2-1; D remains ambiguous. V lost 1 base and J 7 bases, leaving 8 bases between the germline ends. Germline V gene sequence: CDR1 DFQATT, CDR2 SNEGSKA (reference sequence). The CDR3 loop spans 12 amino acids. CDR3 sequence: CSARALGNEQFF. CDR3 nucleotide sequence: TGCAGTGCTAGAGCTTTGGGGAATGAGCAGTTCTTC.

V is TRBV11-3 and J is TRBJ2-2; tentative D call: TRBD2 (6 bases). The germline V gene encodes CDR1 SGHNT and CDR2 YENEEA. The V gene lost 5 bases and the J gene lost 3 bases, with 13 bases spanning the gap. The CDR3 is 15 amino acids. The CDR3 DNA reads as TGTGCCAGCAGCCACCGGCGGGGCGACACCGGGGAGCTGTTTTTT. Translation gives CASSHRRGDTGELFF.

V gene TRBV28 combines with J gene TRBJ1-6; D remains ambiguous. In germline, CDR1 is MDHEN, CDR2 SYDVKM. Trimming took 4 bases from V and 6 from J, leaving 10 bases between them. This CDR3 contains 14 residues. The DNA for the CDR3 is TGTGCCAGCAGTTCCAGTCTAGGTAATTCACCCCTCCACTTT. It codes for CASSSSLGNSPLHF.

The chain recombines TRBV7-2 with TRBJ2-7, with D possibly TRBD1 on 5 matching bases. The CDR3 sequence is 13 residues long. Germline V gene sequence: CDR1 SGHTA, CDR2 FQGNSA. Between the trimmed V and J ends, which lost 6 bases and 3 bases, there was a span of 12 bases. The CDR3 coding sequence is TGTGCCAGCAGGGGGCCTCGATACTACGAGCAGTACTTC. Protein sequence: CASRGPRYYEQYF. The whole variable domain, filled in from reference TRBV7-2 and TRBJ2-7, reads GAGVSQSPSNKVTEKGKDVELRCDPISGHTALYWYRQSLGQGLEFLIYFQGNSAPDKSGLPSDRFSAERTGGSVSTLTIQRTQQEDSAVYLCASRGPRYYEQYFGPGTRLTVT.

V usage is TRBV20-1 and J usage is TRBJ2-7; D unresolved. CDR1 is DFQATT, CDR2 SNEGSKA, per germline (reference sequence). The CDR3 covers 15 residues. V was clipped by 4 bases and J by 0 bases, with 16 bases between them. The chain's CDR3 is CSANLRFRSSYEQYF. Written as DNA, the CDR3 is TGCAGTGCTAACCTGCGCTTCCGGAGCTCCTACGAGCAGTACTTC.

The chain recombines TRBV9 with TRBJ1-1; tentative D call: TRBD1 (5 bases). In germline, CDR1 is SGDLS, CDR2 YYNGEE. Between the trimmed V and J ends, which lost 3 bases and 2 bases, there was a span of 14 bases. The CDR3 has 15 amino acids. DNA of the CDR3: TGTGCCAGCAGCGCCTCACGAGGGGCTAACACTGAAGCTTTCTTT. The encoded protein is CASSASRGANTEAFF.

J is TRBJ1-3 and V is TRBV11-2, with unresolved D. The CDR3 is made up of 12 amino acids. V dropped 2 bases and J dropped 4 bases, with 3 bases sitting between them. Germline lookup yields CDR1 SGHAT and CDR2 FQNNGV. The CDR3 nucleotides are TGTGCCAGCAGCTTAAGAGGAAACACCATATATTTT. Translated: CASSLRGNTIYF.

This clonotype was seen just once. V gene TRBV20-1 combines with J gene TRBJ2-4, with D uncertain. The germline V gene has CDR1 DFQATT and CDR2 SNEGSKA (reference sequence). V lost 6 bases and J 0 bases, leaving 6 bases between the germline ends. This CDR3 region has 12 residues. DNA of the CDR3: TGCAGTGCCGCTGGAGCCAAAAACATTCAGTACTTC. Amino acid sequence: CSAAGAKNIQYF.

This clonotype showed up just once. The chain's CDR3 is CASKLGTGLNYEQYF. CDR3 nucleotides: TGTGCCAGCAAACTGGGGACAGGCCTGAATTACGAGCAGTACTTC. The chain has TRBV27 and TRBJ2-7; 8 nucleotides agree with TRBD1. The germline gives CDR1 MNHEY, CDR2 SMNVEV (reference sequence). After removal of 7 bases from V and 4 bases from J, the junction contained 12 bases not matched to a gene. The CDR3 is made up of 15 amino acids.

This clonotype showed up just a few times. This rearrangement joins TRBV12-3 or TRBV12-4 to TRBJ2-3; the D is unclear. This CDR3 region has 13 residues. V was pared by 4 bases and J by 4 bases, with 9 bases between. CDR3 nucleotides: TGTGCCAGCAGTTATACAGAGGCAGATACGCAGTATTTT. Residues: CASSYTEADTQYF.

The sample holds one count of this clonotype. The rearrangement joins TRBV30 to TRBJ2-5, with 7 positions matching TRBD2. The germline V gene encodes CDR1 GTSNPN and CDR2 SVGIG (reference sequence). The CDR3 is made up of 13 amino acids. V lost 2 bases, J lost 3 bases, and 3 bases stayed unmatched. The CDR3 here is CAWSFGGKETQYF. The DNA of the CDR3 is TGTGCCTGGAGTTTCGGGGGGAAAGAGACCCAGTACTTC. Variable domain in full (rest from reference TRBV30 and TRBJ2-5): SQTIHQWPATLVQPVGSPLSLECTVEGTSNPNLYWYRQAAGRGLQLLFYSVGIGQISSEVPQNLSASRPQDRQFILSSKKLLLSDSGFYLCAWSFGGKETQYFGPGTRLLVL.

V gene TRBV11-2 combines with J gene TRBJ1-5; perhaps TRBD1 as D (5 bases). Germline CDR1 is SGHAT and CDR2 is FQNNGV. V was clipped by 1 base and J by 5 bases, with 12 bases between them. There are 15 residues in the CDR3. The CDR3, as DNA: TGTGCCAGCAGCTTAGGCGGGACTGCAGATCAGCCCCAGCATTTT. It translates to CASSLGGTADQPQHF. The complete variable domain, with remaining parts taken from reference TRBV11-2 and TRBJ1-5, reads EAGVAQSPRYKIIEKRQSVAFWCNPISGHATLYWYQQILGQGPKLLIQFQNNGVVDDSQLPKDRFSAERLKGVDSTLKIQPAKLEDSAVYLCASSLGGTADQPQHFGDGTRLSIL.

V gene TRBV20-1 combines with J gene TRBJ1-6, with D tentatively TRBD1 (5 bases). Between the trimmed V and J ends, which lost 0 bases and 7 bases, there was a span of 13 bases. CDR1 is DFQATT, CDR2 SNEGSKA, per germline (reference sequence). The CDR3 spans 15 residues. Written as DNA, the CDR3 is TGCAGTGCTAGAGAGGGAAGGGACCGCAATTCACCCCTCCACTTT. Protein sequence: CSAREGRDRNSPLHF.

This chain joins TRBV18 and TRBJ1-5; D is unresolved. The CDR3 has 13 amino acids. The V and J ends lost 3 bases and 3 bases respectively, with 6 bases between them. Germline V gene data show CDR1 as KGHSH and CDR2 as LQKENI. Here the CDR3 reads CASSPEYNQPQHF. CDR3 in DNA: TGTGCCAGCTCACCGGAGTACAATCAGCCCCAGCATTTT.